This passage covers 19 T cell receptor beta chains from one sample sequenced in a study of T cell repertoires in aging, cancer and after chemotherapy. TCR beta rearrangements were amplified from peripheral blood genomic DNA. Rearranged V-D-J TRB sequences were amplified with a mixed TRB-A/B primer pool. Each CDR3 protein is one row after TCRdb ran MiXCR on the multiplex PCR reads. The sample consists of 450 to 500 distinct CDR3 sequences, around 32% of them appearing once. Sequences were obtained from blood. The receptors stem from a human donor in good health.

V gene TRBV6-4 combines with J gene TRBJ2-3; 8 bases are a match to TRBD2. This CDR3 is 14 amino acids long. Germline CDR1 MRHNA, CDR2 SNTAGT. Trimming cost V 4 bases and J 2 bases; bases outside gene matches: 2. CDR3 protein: CASSAGGPTDTQYF. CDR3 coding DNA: TGTGCCAGCAGTGCGGGGGGGCCCACAGATACGCAGTATTTT.

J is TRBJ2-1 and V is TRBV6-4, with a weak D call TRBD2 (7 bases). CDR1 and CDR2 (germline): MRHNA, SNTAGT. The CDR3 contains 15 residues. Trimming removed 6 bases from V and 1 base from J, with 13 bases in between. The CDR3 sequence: CASSPQGGSYNEQFF. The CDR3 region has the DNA TGTGCCAGCAGCCCACAGGGAGGGTCCTACAATGAGCAGTTCTTC.

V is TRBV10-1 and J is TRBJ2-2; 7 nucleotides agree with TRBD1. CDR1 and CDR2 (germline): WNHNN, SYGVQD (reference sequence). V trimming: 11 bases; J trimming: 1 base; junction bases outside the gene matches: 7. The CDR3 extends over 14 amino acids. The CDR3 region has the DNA TGCGCCCCCGGGGCAGGGGGGAACACCGGGGAGCTGTTTTTT. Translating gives CAPGAGGNTGELFF.

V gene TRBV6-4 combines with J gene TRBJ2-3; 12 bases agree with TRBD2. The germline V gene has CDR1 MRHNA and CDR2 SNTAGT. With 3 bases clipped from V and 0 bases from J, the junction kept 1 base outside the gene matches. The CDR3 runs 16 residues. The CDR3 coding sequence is TGTGCCAGCAGTGAGACTAGCGGGGGCAGCACAGATACGCAGTATTTT. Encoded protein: CASSETSGGSTDTQYF.

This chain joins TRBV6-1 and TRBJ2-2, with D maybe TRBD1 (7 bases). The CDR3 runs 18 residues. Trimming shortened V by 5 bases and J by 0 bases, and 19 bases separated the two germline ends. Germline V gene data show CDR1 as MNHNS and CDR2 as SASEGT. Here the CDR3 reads CASSPPSPGGPNTGELFF. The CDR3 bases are TGTGCCAGCAGTCCCCCCTCTCCAGGGGGGCCGAACACCGGGGAGCTGTTTTTT.

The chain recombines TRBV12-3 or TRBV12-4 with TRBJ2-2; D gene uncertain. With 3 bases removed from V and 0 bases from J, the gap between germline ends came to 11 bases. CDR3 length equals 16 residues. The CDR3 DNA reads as TGTGCCAGCAGTTTTAGCCGTATCGCGAACACCGGGGAGCTGTTTTTT. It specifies CASSFSRIANTGELFF.

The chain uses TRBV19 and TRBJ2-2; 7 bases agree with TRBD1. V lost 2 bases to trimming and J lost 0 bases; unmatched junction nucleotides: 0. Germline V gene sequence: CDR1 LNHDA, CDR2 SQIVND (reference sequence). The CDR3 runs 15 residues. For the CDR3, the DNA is TGTGCCAGTAGTATACAGGGGGCGAACACCGGGGAGCTGTTTTTT. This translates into CASSIQGANTGELFF.

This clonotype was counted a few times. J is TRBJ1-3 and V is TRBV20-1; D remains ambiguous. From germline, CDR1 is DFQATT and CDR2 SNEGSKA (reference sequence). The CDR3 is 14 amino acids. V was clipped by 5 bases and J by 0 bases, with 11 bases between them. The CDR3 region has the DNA TGCAGTGCTGTTCACATAACCTCTGGAAACACCATATATTTT. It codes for CSAVHITSGNTIYF.

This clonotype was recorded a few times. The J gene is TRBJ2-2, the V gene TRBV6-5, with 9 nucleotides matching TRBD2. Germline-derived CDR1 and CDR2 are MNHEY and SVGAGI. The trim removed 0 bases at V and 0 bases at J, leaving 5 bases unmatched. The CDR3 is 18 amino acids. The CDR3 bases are TGTGCCAGCAGTTACTCCCAGCGGGGGGTCCCGAACACCGGGGAGCTGTTTTTT. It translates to CASSYSQRGVPNTGELFF.

CDR3 sequence (DNA): TGTGCCAGCAGCCCCCTAGAGGGGGATCCGGACTATGGCTACACCTTC. It is translated as CASSPLEGDPDYGYTF. This chain uses TRBV11-2 with TRBJ1-2; possible D gene TRBD1, 6 bases. The germline V gene encodes CDR1 SGHAT and CDR2 FQNNGV. The ends were cut back, 5 bases at V and 3 bases at J, with 19 bases in the middle. There are 16 residues in the CDR3.

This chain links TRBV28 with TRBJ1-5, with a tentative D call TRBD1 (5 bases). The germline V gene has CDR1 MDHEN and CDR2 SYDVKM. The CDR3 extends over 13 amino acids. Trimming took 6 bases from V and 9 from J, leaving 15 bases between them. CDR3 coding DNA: TGTGCCAGCAGCCCGACAAGGGGAAGGCCCCAGCATTTT. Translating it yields CASSPTRGRPQHF.

As DNA, the CDR3 is TGTGCCAGCAGCCAAGTCGCGGGGGGCAACTATGGCTACACCTTC. This translates into CASSQVAGGNYGYTF. V gene TRBV14 combines with J gene TRBJ1-2, with D maybe TRBD1 (6 bases). Trimming cost V 1 base and J 2 bases, with 11 bases left between them. The CDR3 spans 15 residues. Germline V gives CDR1 SGHDN, CDR2 FVKESK.

The CDR3 bases are TGTGCCAGCAGCTTAGCCCTGACTAGCGTGACCAATGAGCAGTTCTTC. Encoded protein: CASSLALTSVTNEQFF. V gene TRBV7-9 combines with J gene TRBJ2-1; 8 nucleotides line up with TRBD2. V shed 0 bases, J shed 6 bases, and the junction held 7 bases outside the gene matches. This CDR3 region has 16 residues. CDR1 is SEHNR, CDR2 FQNEAQ, per germline (reference sequence).

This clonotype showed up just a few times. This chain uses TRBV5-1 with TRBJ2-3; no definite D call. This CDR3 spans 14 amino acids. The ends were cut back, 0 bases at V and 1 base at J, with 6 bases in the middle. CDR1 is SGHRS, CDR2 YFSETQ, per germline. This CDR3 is CASSLVGRTDTQYF. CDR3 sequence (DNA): TGCGCCAGCAGCTTGGTTGGTCGCACAGATACGCAGTATTTT.

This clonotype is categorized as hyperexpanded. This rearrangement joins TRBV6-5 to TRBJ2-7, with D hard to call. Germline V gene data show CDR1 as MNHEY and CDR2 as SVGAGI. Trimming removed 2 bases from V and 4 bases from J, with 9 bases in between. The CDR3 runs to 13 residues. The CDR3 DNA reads TGTGCCAGCAGTTACGCGGACGGATACGAGCAGTACTTC. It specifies CASSYADGYEQYF.

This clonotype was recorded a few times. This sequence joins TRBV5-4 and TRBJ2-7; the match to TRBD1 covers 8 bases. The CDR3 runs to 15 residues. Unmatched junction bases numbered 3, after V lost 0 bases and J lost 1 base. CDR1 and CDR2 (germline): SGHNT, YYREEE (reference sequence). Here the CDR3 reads CASSLGQGASYEQYF. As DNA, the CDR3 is TGTGCCAGCAGCTTGGGGCAGGGGGCTTCCTACGAGCAGTACTTC.

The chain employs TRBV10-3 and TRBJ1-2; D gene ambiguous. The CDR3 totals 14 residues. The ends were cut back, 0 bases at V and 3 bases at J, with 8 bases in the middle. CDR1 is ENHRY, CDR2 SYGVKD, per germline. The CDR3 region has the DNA TGTGCCATCAGTGAGTCAGCAAGGGACTATGGCTACACCTTC. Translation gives CAISESARDYGYTF.

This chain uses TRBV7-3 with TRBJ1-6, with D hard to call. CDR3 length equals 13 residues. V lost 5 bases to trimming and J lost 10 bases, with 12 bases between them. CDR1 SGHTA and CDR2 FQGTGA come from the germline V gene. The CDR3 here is CASSVRETSPLHF. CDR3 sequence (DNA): TGTGCCAGCAGCGTCCGGGAGACATCACCCCTCCACTTT.

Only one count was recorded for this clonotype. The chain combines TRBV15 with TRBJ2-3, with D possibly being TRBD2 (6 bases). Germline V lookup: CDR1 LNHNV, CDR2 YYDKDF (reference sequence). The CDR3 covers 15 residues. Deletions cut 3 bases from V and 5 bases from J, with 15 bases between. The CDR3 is CATSSSGPSGDTQYF. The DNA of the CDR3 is TGTGCCACCAGCAGTAGCGGACCCTCGGGAGATACGCAGTATTTT.